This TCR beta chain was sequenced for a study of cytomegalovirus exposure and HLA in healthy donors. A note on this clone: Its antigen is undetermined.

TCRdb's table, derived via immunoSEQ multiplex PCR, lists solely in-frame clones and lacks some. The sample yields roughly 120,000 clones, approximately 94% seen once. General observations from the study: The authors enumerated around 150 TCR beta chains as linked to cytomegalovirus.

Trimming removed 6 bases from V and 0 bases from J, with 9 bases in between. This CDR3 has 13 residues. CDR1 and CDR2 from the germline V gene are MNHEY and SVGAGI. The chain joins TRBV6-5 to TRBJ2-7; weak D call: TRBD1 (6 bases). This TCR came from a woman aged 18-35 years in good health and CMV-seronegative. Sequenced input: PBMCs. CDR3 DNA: TGTGCCAGCAGGGACAGCCACTCCTACGAGCAGTACTTC. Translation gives CASRDSHSYEQYF.